The 29 T cell receptor beta chains in this list originate from one sample, sequenced in a study of shared clonotypes between healthy human individuals. Produced via immunoSEQ multiplex PCR; TCRdb's table is partial and in-frame only. The repertoire holds about half a million clones, with 79% as singletons. Sequenced sample: PBMCs. Every receptor here comes from a woman between 35 and 50 years old in good health. Some clones in this sample may be carry-over from other donors' samples.

The CDR3 sequence is CASSRRGGLAGETQYF. The CDR3 DNA follows: TGTGCCAGTAGCCGGCGGGGGGGACTAGCGGGAGAGACCCAGTACTTC. The rearrangement uses TRBV19 and TRBJ2-5, with 12 positions matching TRBD2. V was clipped by 6 bases and J by 4 bases; unmatched bases: 9. Germline V CDR1 and CDR2: LNHDA, SQIVND (reference sequence). The CDR3 extends over 16 amino acids.

The V gene is TRBV10-3, the J gene TRBJ1-2; TRBD1 matches 7 bases. The germline V gene has CDR1 ENHRY and CDR2 SYGVKD. Trimming took 4 bases from V and 6 from J; bases not matched to a gene: 2. CDR3 length: 12 residues. CDR3 nucleotide sequence: TGTGCCATCAGTGGACAGGGTAATGGCTACACCTTC. It yields the protein CAISGQGNGYTF.

The rearrangement links TRBV2 to TRBJ2-3; D not resolved. The V end lost 6 bases, the J end lost 0 bases, and 13 bases lay between the germline ends. The CDR3 is 15 residues long. Germline lookup yields CDR1 SNHLY and CDR2 FYNNEI. The CDR3 bases are TGTGCCAGCAGAACCGGACGGTCTAGCACAGATACGCAGTATTTT. Translated, it gives CASRTGRSSTDTQYF.

The J gene is TRBJ2-5, the V gene TRBV19; D is possibly TRBD2 (6 bases). CDR3 length: 16 residues. Looked up from germline, CDR1 is LNHDA and CDR2 is SQIVND (reference sequence). V was clipped by 1 base and J by 0 bases, with 12 bases between them. The CDR3 DNA reads TGTGCCAGTAGTATAGGGCGGGGTTCGTACCAAGAGACCCAGTACTTC. Translating gives CASSIGRGSYQETQYF.

Only a few counts were recorded for this clone. V gene TRBV5-1 combines with J gene TRBJ2-3; D may correspond to TRBD1 or TRBD2 (6 bases each). The CDR3 extends over 17 amino acids. The germline gives CDR1 SGHRS, CDR2 YFSETQ. Trimming removed 4 bases from V and 3 bases from J, with 21 bases in between. CDR3 coding DNA: TGCGCCAGCAGCCCCCGGTTTCGACAGGCGGGGACAGATACGCAGTATTTT. Residues: CASSPRFRQAGTDTQYF. The variable domain in full, completed from reference TRBV5-1 and TRBJ2-3, reads KAGVTQTPRYLIKTRGQQVTLSCSPISGHRSVSWYQQTPGQGLQFLFEYFSETQRNKGNFPGRFSGRQFSNSRSEMNVSTLELGDSALYLCASSPRFRQAGTDTQYFGPGTRLTVL.

The chain is built from TRBV5-4 and TRBJ1-2; D ambiguous. The ends were cut back, 3 bases at V and 9 bases at J, with 15 bases in the middle. There are 13 residues in the CDR3. Germline V CDR1 and CDR2: SGHNT, YYREEE (reference sequence). The CDR3 spells CASSSRSGSRYTF. The CDR3 coding sequence is TGTGCCAGCAGCTCCCGCTCCGGGTCTCGCTACACCTTC.

V gene TRBV7-2 combines with J gene TRBJ2-2; TRBD2 agrees at 8 bases. The germline V gene encodes CDR1 SGHTA and CDR2 FQGNSA. The CDR3 extends over 14 amino acids. Trimming cost V 6 bases and J 7 bases; bases outside gene matches: 7. The CDR3: CASRLSGNDGELFF. CDR3 DNA: TGTGCCAGCAGGCTTAGCGGGAATGACGGGGAGCTGTTTTTT. The full variable domain, rest sourced from reference TRBV7-2 and TRBJ2-2, is GAGVSQSPSNKVTEKGKDVELRCDPISGHTALYWYRQSLGQGLEFLIYFQGNSAPDKSGLPSDRFSAERTGGSVSTLTIQRTQQEDSAVYLCASRLSGNDGELFFGEGSRLTVL.

V gene TRBV7-9 combines with J gene TRBJ2-5; D gene ambiguous. V lost 5 bases to trimming and J lost 4 bases, with 11 bases between them. This CDR3 spans 13 amino acids. Germline V gives CDR1 SEHNR, CDR2 FQNEAQ (reference sequence). CDR3 in amino acids: CASSLYERETQYF. DNA of the CDR3: TGTGCCAGCAGCCTATACGAGAGAGAGACCCAGTACTTC.

The chain uses TRBV25-1 and TRBJ1-1; 7 bases line up with TRBD1. Germline V lookup: CDR1 MGHDK, CDR2 SYGVNS. V shed 2 bases and J 1 base; nucleotides not matched to a gene: 4. The length of the CDR3 is 15 residues. This chain's CDR3 is CASSEASGGNTEAFF. The CDR3 bases are TGTGCCAGCAGTGAAGCCTCAGGGGGGAACACTGAAGCTTTCTTT.

This clone occurred once. The CDR3 DNA sequence: TGTGCCAGCAGCTTGGGGGCTAGCGGCCCCTACGAGCAGTACTTC. It codes for CASSLGASGPYEQYF. This sequence joins TRBV5-4 and TRBJ2-7; TRBD2 matches 7 bases. CDR1 and CDR2 from the germline V gene are SGHNT and YYREEE (reference sequence). Trimming cost V 0 bases and J 2 bases; bases outside gene matches: 5. The CDR3 is 15 residues long.

The chain links TRBV7-9 to TRBJ2-1; no firm D call. The length of the CDR3 is 14 residues. Germline lookup yields CDR1 SEHNR and CDR2 FQNEAQ (reference sequence). V was cut by 3 bases and J by 0 bases, with 6 bases left in between. The CDR3 nucleotides read TGTGCCAGCAGCTTCCAAAGCTCCTACAATGAGCAGTTCTTC. It encodes CASSFQSSYNEQFF.

The CDR3 protein is CASSGATSVITDTQYF. The CDR3 nucleotides are TGCGCCAGCAGTGGTGCGACTAGCGTTATCACAGATACGCAGTATTTT. V and J are TRBV10-1 and TRBJ2-3; 8 nucleotides agree with TRBD2. The CDR3 totals 16 residues. With V trimmed by 4 bases and J by 2 bases, 8 bases remained unmatched. Germline CDR1 WNHNN, CDR2 SYGVQD (reference sequence).

The chain couples TRBV7-7 to TRBJ2-5; 8 bases map to TRBD2. There are 16 residues in the CDR3. CDR1 is SSHAT, CDR2 FNYEAQ, per germline (reference sequence). V was clipped by 0 bases and J by 1 base; unmatched bases: 4. The CDR3 DNA follows: TGTGCCAGCAGCTTAGCACTAGCGGAGACCCAAGAGACCCAGTACTTC. It codes for CASSLALAETQETQYF.

The rearrangement links TRBV19 to TRBJ2-7; D possibly matches TRBD1 or TRBD2 (7 bases each). Germline V gene data show CDR1 as LNHDA and CDR2 as SQIVND (reference sequence). There are 15 residues in the CDR3. With 5 bases removed from V and 3 bases from J, the gap between germline ends came to 17 bases. The CDR3 here is CASSLQGGALYEQYF. Written as DNA, the CDR3 is TGTGCCAGTAGTCTCCAGGGGGGGGCCCTCTACGAGCAGTACTTC. The complete variable domain, with remaining parts taken from reference TRBV19 and TRBJ2-7, reads DGGITQSPKYLFRKEGQNVTLSCEQNLNHDAMYWYRQDPGQGLRLIYYSQIVNDFQKGDIAEGYSVSREKKESFPLTVTSAQKNPTAFYLCASSLQGGALYEQYFGPGTRLTVT.

As concerns this clone: A read error may produce the germline difference seen at one junction end. The CDR3 sequence is CASTLRLTGSGELFF. The CDR3 region has the DNA TGTGCCAGCACCTTGCGTTTGACGGGGTCCGGGGAGCTGTTTTTT. The chain has TRBV5-5 and TRBJ2-2, with a tentative D call TRBD2 (5 bases). The CDR3 covers 15 residues. CDR1 is SGHKS, CDR2 YYEKEE, per germline (reference sequence).

The chain employs TRBV7-2 and TRBJ2-1; D is perhaps TRBD2 (6 bases). Per germline, CDR1 SGHTA and CDR2 FQGNSA. V lost 2 bases and J lost 4, with 15 bases in between. The CDR3 runs to 16 residues. The CDR3 DNA reads TGTGCCAGCAGCTTAACTCCCGGGACTCCGTACAATGAGCAGTTCTTC. This sequence encodes CASSLTPGTPYNEQFF.

The chain employs TRBV29-1 and TRBJ2-7; 13 nucleotides line up with TRBD2. This CDR3 spans 13 amino acids. The trim removed 8 bases at V and 6 bases at J, leaving 7 bases unmatched. From germline, CDR1 is SQVTM and CDR2 ANQGSEA. CDR3 nucleotide sequence: TGCAGCTTCCGGACTAGCGGGAGTCCCGAGCAGTACTTC. Encoded protein: CSFRTSGSPEQYF.

The rearrangement joins TRBV19 to TRBJ2-3; 9 nucleotides line up with TRBD1. V was pared by 5 bases and J by 1 base, with 7 bases of the junction left unmatched. The CDR3 is 16 residues long. Germline CDR1 and CDR2: LNHDA and SQIVND (reference sequence). Here the CDR3 reads CASSALDRGGTDTQYF. The CDR3 DNA sequence: TGTGCCAGTAGTGCCCTTGACAGGGGGGGCACAGATACGCAGTATTTT.

To note about this clone: A far larger clone is one base from this, pointing to a likely read error. The sample carries other DNA sequences with the same CDR3. The chain combines TRBV5-4 with TRBJ2-7, with D perhaps matching TRBD2 (6 bases). This CDR3 is built from 15 residues. Germline values: CDR1 SGHNT, CDR2 YYREEE (reference sequence). Trimming left V 2 bases short and J 0 bases short, with 12 bases between. The CDR3, as DNA: TGTGCCAGCAGCTTAGGCGGGGCAAGCTCCTACGAGCAGTACTTC. Translating gives CASSLGGASSYEQYF.

The chain has TRBV4-2 and TRBJ2-6; tentatively, D is TRBD2 (7 bases). The V gene's germline CDR1 is LGHNA and CDR2 YNFKEQ. V was clipped by 2 bases and J by 2 bases, with 10 bases between them. This CDR3 comprises 16 residues. This CDR3 reads CASSQTGGAGANVLTF. As DNA, the CDR3 is TGTGCCAGCAGCCAAACGGGGGGCGCTGGGGCCAACGTCCTGACTTTC.

This chain uses TRBV19 with TRBJ1-2; D is perhaps TRBD1 (6 bases). CDR1 is LNHDA, CDR2 SQIVND, per germline (reference sequence). V lost 7 bases to trimming and J lost 7 bases, with 16 bases between them. This CDR3 is 13 amino acids long. The CDR3 region has the DNA TGTGCCAGTACCCCGGTAGGGGGGTCTGGCTACACCTTC. This translates into CASTPVGGSGYTF.

The chain recombines TRBV5-8 with TRBJ1-2; no definite D call. Germline V CDR1 and CDR2: SGHTS, YDEGEE. V was clipped by 2 bases and J by 2 bases, with 4 bases between them. The CDR3 covers 12 residues. The CDR3 loop reads CASSLRNYGYTF. CDR3 DNA: TGTGCCAGCAGCTTACGCAACTATGGCTACACCTTC.

The rearrangement links TRBV7-2 to TRBJ1-4, with 8 bases fitting TRBD1. Germline CDR1 and CDR2: SGHTA and FQGNSA. The CDR3 extends over 16 amino acids. J lost 7 bases, V lost 1 base, and 8 bases had no gene match. CDR3 sequence reads: CASSLDPQGALEKLFF. The CDR3 DNA is TGTGCCAGCAGCTTAGATCCGCAGGGGGCGCTTGAAAAACTGTTTTTT.

The chain combines TRBV19 with TRBJ2-1, with 11 bases identical to TRBD1. Per the germline V gene, CDR1 is LNHDA and CDR2 is SQIVND (reference sequence). This CDR3 comprises 15 residues. The junction had 7 bases not matched to a gene; V was cut back by 5 bases and J by 7 bases. The DNA of the CDR3 is TGTGCCAGTAGTTCTAGGACAGGGGGCATAAATGAGCAGTTCTTC. Translating it yields CASSSRTGGINEQFF.

The chain recombines TRBV13 with TRBJ2-7; D might be TRBD1 (6 bases). This CDR3 contains 14 residues. Germline lookup yields CDR1 PRHDT and CDR2 FYEKMQ (reference sequence). Trimming shortened V by 1 base and J by 4 bases, and 11 bases separated the two germline ends. In nucleotides, the CDR3 is TGTGCCAGCAGCTTAGTGACAGGCGGTTACGAGCAGTACTTC. Translation: CASSLVTGGYEQYF.

The V and J genes are TRBV11-1 and TRBJ2-2; a possible D gene is TRBD2 (6 bases). Per germline, CDR1 SGHAT and CDR2 FQDESV (reference sequence). V was trimmed by 0 bases and J by 7 bases, leaving 9 bases between them. The CDR3 sequence is 14 residues long. The CDR3 spells CASSLAGGVGELFF. The DNA for the CDR3 is TGTGCCAGCAGCTTAGCGGGAGGAGTCGGGGAGCTGTTTTTT.

The count of this clone is one. This rearrangement joins TRBV13 to TRBJ2-5; 8 bases match TRBD2. This CDR3 is built from 16 residues. Trimming removed 5 bases from V and 4 bases from J; junction bases left unmatched: 12. The V gene's germline CDR1 is PRHDT and CDR2 FYEKMQ (reference sequence). The CDR3 DNA follows: TGTGCCAGCAGCATTCCAGCGGGAGCTAGGGGAGAGACCCAGTACTTC. Translation: CASSIPAGARGETQYF.

The chain employs TRBV27 and TRBJ1-1; TRBD1 aligns across 10 bases. CDR1 is MNHEY and CDR2 is SMNVEV in the germline V gene (reference sequence). Trimming cost V 7 bases and J 6 bases; bases outside gene matches: 14. The CDR3 consists of 16 residues. The CDR3 sequence: CASITWWTGGRPEAFF. CDR3 DNA: TGTGCCAGCATCACCTGGTGGACAGGGGGAAGGCCTGAAGCTTTCTTT.

The chain links TRBV19 to TRBJ2-7; D may match TRBD1 or TRBD2 (6 bases each). Germline loops: CDR1 LNHDA, CDR2 SQIVND (reference sequence). Trimming shortened V by 1 base and J by 3 bases, and 10 bases separated the two germline ends. The CDR3 runs 14 residues. CDR3 DNA sequence: TGTGCCAGTAGTATAGGAGGAGGGGGCTACGAGCAGTACTTC. Residues: CASSIGGGGYEQYF.